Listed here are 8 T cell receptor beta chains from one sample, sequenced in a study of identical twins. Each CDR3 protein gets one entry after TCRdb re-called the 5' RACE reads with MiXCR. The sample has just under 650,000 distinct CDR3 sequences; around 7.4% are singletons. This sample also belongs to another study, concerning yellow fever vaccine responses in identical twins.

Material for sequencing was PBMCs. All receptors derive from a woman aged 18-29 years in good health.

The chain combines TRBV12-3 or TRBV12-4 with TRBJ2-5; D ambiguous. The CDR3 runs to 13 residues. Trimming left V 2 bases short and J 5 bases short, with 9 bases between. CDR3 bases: TGTGCCAGCAGTTTAATGTCCGGTGAGACCCAGTACTTC. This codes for CASSLMSGETQYF.

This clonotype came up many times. Written as DNA, the CDR3 is TGTGCCATAGACAGGAACTACGAGCAGTACGTC. It codes for CAIDRNYEQYV. The chain links TRBV2 to TRBJ2-7, with D maybe TRBD1 (6 bases). V lost 10 bases to trimming and J lost 3 bases, with 10 bases between them. The V gene's germline CDR1 is SNHLY and CDR2 FYNNEI. There are 11 residues in the CDR3.

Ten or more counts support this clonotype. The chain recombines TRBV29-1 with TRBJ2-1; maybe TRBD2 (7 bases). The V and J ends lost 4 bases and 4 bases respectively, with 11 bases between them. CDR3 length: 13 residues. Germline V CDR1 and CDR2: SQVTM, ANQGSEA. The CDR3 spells CSVGGRGYNEQFF. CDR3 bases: TGCAGCGTTGGGGGGAGGGGGTACAATGAGCAGTTCTTC.

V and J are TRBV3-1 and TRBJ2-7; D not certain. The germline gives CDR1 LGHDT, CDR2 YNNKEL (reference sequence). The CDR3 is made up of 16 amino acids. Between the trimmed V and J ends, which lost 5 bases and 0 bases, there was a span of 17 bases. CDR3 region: CASSTPKPRYSYEQYF. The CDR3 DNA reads TGTGCCAGCAGCACACCGAAGCCGAGATACTCCTACGAGCAGTACTTC.

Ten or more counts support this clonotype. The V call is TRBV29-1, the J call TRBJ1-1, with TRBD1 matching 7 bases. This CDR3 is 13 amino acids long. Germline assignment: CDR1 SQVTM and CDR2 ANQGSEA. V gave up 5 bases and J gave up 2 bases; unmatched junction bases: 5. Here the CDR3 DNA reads TGCAGCGTTTGGACAGGAGCAAACACTGAAGCTTTCTTT. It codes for CSVWTGANTEAFF.

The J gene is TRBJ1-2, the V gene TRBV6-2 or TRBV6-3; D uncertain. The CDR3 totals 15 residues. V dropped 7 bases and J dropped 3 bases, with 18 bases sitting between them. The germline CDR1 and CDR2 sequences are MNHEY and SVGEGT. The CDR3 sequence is CASTSKNSGDYGYTF. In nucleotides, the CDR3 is TGTGCCAGCACCTCGAAGAATAGTGGAGACTATGGCTACACCTTC.

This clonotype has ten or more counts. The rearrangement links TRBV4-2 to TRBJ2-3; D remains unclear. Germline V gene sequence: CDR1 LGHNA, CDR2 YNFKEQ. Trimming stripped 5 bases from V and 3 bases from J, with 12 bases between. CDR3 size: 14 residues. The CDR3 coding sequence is TGTGCCAGCAGCGACCTAGGTGGGACAGATACGCAGTATTTT. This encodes CASSDLGGTDTQYF.

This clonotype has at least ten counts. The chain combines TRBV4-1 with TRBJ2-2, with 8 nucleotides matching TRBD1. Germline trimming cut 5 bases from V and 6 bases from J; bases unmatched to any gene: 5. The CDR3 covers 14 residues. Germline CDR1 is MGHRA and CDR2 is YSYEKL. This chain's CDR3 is CASSMTGVAGELFF. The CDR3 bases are TGCGCCAGCAGCATGACAGGGGTAGCCGGGGAGCTGTTTTTT.